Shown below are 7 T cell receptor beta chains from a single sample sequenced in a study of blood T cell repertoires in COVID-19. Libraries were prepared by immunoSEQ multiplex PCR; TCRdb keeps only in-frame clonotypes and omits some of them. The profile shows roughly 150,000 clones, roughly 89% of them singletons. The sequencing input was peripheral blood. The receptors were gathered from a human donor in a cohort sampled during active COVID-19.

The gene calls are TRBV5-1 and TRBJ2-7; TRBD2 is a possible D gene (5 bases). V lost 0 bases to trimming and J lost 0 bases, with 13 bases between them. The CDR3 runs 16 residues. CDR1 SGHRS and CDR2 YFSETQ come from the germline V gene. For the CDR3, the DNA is TGCGCCAGCAGCTTGGAGGGAGCGCCTACCTCCTACGAGCAGTACTTC. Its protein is CASSLEGAPTSYEQYF.

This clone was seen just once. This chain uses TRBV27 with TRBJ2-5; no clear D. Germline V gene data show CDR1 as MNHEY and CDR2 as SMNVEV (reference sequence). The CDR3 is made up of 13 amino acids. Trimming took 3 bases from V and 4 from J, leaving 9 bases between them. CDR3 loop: CASSFTHGETQYF. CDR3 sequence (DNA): TGTGCCAGCAGTTTCACGCACGGAGAGACCCAGTACTTC.

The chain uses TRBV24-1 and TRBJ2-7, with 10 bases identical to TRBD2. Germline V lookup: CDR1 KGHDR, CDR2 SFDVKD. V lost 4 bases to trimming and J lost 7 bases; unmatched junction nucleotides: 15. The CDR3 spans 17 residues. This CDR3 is CATSDRAGGPSTGEQYF. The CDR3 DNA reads TGTGCCACCAGTGACAGAGCGGGAGGGCCCTCGACGGGGGAGCAGTACTTC.

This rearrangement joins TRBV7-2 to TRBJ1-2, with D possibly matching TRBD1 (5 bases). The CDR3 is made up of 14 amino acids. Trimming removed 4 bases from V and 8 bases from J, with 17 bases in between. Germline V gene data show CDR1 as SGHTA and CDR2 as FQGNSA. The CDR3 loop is CASSSSRGVMGYTF. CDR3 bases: TGTGCCAGCAGCTCAAGCCGGGGGGTTATGGGCTACACCTTC.

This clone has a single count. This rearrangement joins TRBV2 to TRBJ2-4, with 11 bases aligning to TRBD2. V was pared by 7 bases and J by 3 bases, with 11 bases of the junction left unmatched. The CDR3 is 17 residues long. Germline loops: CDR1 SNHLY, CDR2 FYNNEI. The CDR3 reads CASNYLPGTSGKNIQYF. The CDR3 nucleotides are TGTGCCAGCAACTACCTCCCCGGGACTAGCGGCAAAAACATTCAGTACTTC. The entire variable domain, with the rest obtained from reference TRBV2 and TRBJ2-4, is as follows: EPEVTQTPSHQVTQMGQEVILRCVPISNHLYFYWYRQILGQKVEFLVSFYNNEISEKSEIFDDQFSVERPDGSNFTLKIRSTKLEDSAMYFCASNYLPGTSGKNIQYFGAGTRLSVL.

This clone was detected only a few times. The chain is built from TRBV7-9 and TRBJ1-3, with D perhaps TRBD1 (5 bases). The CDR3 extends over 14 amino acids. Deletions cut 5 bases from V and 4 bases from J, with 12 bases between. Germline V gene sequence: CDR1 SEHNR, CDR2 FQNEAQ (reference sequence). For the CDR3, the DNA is TGTGCCAGCAGCGAAGGGGTTTCAGGAAACACCATATATTTT. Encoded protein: CASSEGVSGNTIYF.

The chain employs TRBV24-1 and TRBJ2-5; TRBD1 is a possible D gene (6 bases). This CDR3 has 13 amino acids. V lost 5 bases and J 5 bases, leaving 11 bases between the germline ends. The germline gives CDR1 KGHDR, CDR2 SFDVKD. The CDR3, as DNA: TGTGCCACCAGTGCAACAGGGTCGGAGACCCAGTACTTC. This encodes CATSATGSETQYF.